The rows below give T cell receptor beta chains drawn from one sample of a study of T-cell reconstitution after alpha-beta-depleted transplantation in children. Via MiXCR, TCRdb re-called the PCR reads, giving one row per CDR3 protein. The sample lists about 600,000 distinct CDR3 sequences; roughly 10% were seen once. Source: PBMCs from the stem cell graft donor, taken from the stem cell graft. The receptors shown here come from a human donor who donated a stem cell graft to a child with acute myeloid leukemia. Both conserved end residues are part of each CDR3. Each record gives: clone size, J gene, D gene, V gene, CDR3 DNA, CDR3 protein. A D gene is named only where the DNA matches it firmly. Clone size is stated in some rows and not others, as once, few, many or a class when expanded.

.,TRBJ2-7,.,TRBV25-1,TGTGCCAGCAGTTGGGGAGTCGAGCAGTACTTC,CASSWGVEQYF
few,TRBJ2-3,.,TRBV12-3/TRBV12-4,TGTGCCAGCAGTCCGACTAGGGTCGACACAGATACGCAGTATTTT,CASSPTRVDTDTQYF
.,TRBJ1-1,TRBD1,TRBV10-3,TGTGCCGCCCGGGACAGGGAGAGCACTGAAGCTTTCTTT,CAARDRESTEAFF
few,TRBJ1-1,TRBD1,TRBV29-1,TGCAGCGCAGGGACAGGGATGAACACTGAAGCTTTCTTT,CSAGTGMNTEAFF
.,TRBJ2-7,TRBD2,TRBV9,TGTGCCAGCAGCGTAGCCGGAGCGGGACCGACTTGGGAGCAGTACTTC,CASSVAGAGPTWEQYF
many,TRBJ2-4,TRBD1,TRBV28,TGTGCCAGCAGCCCACTGACAGGGATGGACAAAAACATTCAGTACTTC,CASSPLTGMDKNIQYF
.,TRBJ1-5,TRBD1,TRBV12-3/TRBV12-4,TGTGCCAGCAGGGTCGGGACAGCGAGAGGTCAGCCCCAGCATTTT,CASRVGTARGQPQHF
.,TRBJ2-3,.,TRBV29-1,TGCAGCGGGGGGATTTCCACAGATACGCAGTATTTT,CSGGISTDTQYF
.,TRBJ2-5,.,TRBV12-3/TRBV12-4,TGTGCCAGCAGTTTAACGAAATCCGGAGAGACCCAGTACTTC,CASSLTKSGETQYF
few,TRBJ2-7,TRBD2,TRBV7-2,TGTGCCAGCAGTTTAGCGGGAGGGAGGAACGAGCAGTACTTC,CASSLAGGRNEQYF
.,TRBJ1-2,.,TRBV12-3/TRBV12-4,TGTGCCAGCAGTTCCACGGCCGTATGGAGGTTCGGCTACACCTTC,CASSSTAVWRFGYTF
many,TRBJ2-5,.,TRBV15,TGTGCCACCAGAGGGGCGGGAACCGCCCAGGAGACCCAGTACTTC,CATRGAGTAQETQYF
.,TRBJ2-7,.,TRBV29-1,TGCAGCGTAGAAGGGGACTACGAGCAGTACTTC,CSVEGDYEQYF
.,TRBJ1-5,.,TRBV7-2,TGTGCCAGCAGCCAGGGGTCTGGGACCAATCAGCCCCAGCATTTT,CASSQGSGTNQPQHF
many,TRBJ2-7,.,TRBV7-9,TGTGCCAGCAGCTTAGTAGGGCCTAGCTCCTACGAGCAGTACTTC,CASSLVGPSSYEQYF
few,TRBJ2-7,TRBD1,TRBV4-1,TGCGCCAGCAGCCCAACGCAGGGGGCGGACGAGCAGTACTTC,CASSPTQGADEQYF
.,TRBJ1-2,TRBD1,TRBV12-3/TRBV12-4,TGTGCCAGCAGTCCCAGGGGGGGTGGGTATGGCTACACCTTC,CASSPRGGGYGYTF
few,TRBJ2-3,.,TRBV10-3,TGTGCCATCAGTGAGAGGGACCTTAGCACAGATACGCAGTATTTT,CAISERDLSTDTQYF